This passage covers 6 T cell receptor beta chains from one sample sequenced in a study of blood T cell repertoires in COVID-19. Only in-frame clones appear in the TCRdb table, and some are missing; sequencing was by immunoSEQ multiplex PCR. The sample yields some 190,000 clones, about 85% seen once. The sequencing sample was made of peripheral blood. The receptors shown here come from a man aged 30 to 39 with acute or convalescent COVID-19.

V and J are TRBV6-1 and TRBJ2-1, with 7 bases identical to TRBD2. The V gene's germline CDR1 is MNHNS and CDR2 SASEGT. J gave up 6 bases and V 3 bases, and 2 bases lay outside the gene matches. This CDR3 has 13 residues. The CDR3 DNA reads TGTGCCAGCAGTGACCAGCGGGGCAATGAGCAGTTCTTC. It codes for CASSDQRGNEQFF.

The chain carries TRBV2 and TRBJ1-3, with a possible D match to TRBD1 (5 bases). This CDR3 has 13 amino acids. Germline values: CDR1 SNHLY, CDR2 FYNNEI. Trimming left V 6 bases short and J 4 bases short, with 10 bases between. This chain's CDR3 is CASSRVDGNTIYF. CDR3 DNA sequence: TGTGCCAGCAGCAGGGTAGACGGAAACACCATATATTTT.

The chain links TRBV5-1 to TRBJ2-5, with 8 positions matching TRBD1. J was trimmed by 3 bases and V by 4 bases; bases with no gene match: 8. This CDR3 is built from 15 residues. Germline lookup yields CDR1 SGHRS and CDR2 YFSETQ. The CDR3 bases are TGCGCCAGCAGCGGGGGGACAGGAGTGAAAGAGACCCAGTACTTC. Residues: CASSGGTGVKETQYF.

The chain links TRBV19 to TRBJ1-2; D might be TRBD1 (5 bases). Trimming cost V 4 bases and J 4 bases, with 13 bases left between them. Germline CDR1 LNHDA, CDR2 SQIVND (reference sequence). This CDR3 comprises 14 residues. CDR3 nucleotides: TGTGCCAGTAGTAGACAGACCTCTACCTATGGCTACACCTTC. It is translated as CASSRQTSTYGYTF.

This clone was seen only once. The rearrangement links TRBV7-9 to TRBJ1-2; 9 bases line up with TRBD1. The V gene's germline CDR1 is SEHNR and CDR2 FQNEAQ (reference sequence). J was trimmed by 6 bases and V by 4 bases; bases with no gene match: 3. This CDR3 is built from 13 residues. For the CDR3, the DNA is TGTGCCAGCAGCTCACAGGGGGCGCATGGCTACACCTTC. Residues: CASSSQGAHGYTF.

The chain couples TRBV18 to TRBJ2-1, with 9 bases matching TRBD1. The CDR3 has 14 residues. Trimming took 6 bases from V and 8 from J; bases not matched to a gene: 8. Germline assignment: CDR1 KGHSH and CDR2 LQKENI. CDR3 bases: TGTGCCAGCTCCTTGGACAGGGGTTCCGATGAGCAGTTCTTC. Translation gives CASSLDRGSDEQFF.